The 23 T cell receptor beta chains below all came from one sample that was sequenced in a study of CD8 T cells in Susac syndrome. RNA in amounts of roughly 0.5 to 1 ug was reverse transcribed with random hexamers. Via MiXCR, TCRdb re-called the immunoSEQ multiplex PCR reads, giving one row per CDR3 protein. The data show roughly 110,000 distinct CDR3 sequences, with 85% to 95% seen just once and roughly 0.12% held by the top ten. The sequencing input was CD8+ T cells from PBMCs. The receptors derive from a human donor in good health.

Concerning this clonotype: The junction shows a germline mismatch at one end, possibly a read error. This chain joins TRBV5-6 and TRBJ2-2; 10 bases align to TRBD2. Germline V CDR1 and CDR2: SGHDT, YYEEEE. CDR3 length: 15 amino acids. Written as DNA, the CDR3 is TGTGCCAGCAGCCTTAGCGGGAGGAACGCCGGGGAGCTGTTTTTT. It encodes CASSLSGRNAGELFF.

This sequence joins TRBV12-3 or TRBV12-4 and TRBJ1-1, with a possible D match to TRBD1 (6 bases). Trimming pared 2 bases from V and 1 base from J, leaving 17 bases between. This CDR3 contains 17 residues. CDR3 bases: TGTGCCAGCAGTTTACCCCCGGGCAGGGGAGGGAACACTGAAGCTTTCTTT. Encoded protein: CASSLPPGRGGNTEAFF.

The chain uses TRBV7-9 and TRBJ2-1, with D tentatively TRBD1 or TRBD2 (5 bases each). The V gene's germline CDR1 is SEHNR and CDR2 FQNEAQ (reference sequence). CDR3 size: 17 residues. V lost 4 bases to trimming and J lost 0 bases, with 16 bases between them. The CDR3, as DNA: TGTGCCAGCAGCTCTCGGGACCGCGGTAGCTCCTACAATGAGCAGTTCTTC. Translating gives CASSSRDRGSSYNEQFF.

The chain links TRBV7-2 to TRBJ1-2; a possible D gene is TRBD1 (6 bases). The CDR3 covers 13 residues. CDR1 is SGHTA and CDR2 is FQGNSA in the germline V gene. V was pared by 5 bases and J by 6 bases, with 13 bases between. The CDR3 loop is CASSQDGQHGYTF. The CDR3 coding sequence is TGTGCCAGCAGCCAAGATGGACAGCATGGCTACACCTTC.

V gene TRBV18 combines with J gene TRBJ2-4; either TRBD1 or TRBD2 may supply D (5 bases each). V was pared by 8 bases and J by 8 bases, with 16 bases between. CDR1 and CDR2 from the germline V gene are KGHSH and LQKENI. CDR3 length: 13 residues. The CDR3 region has the DNA TGTGCCAGCACGACAGCTGCGAGGGACATTCAGTACTTC. Encoded protein: CASTTAARDIQYF.

The J gene is TRBJ2-7, the V gene TRBV4-2; the D gene could be TRBD1 or TRBD2 (5 bases each). The V gene lost 5 bases and the J gene lost 3 bases, with 14 bases spanning the gap. Germline V gives CDR1 LGHNA, CDR2 YNFKEQ. The CDR3 sequence is 14 residues long. The CDR3 loop reads CASSSGVGDYEQYF. The DNA of the CDR3 is TGTGCCAGCAGCTCCGGTGTGGGGGACTACGAGCAGTACTTC.

The CDR3, as DNA: TGCAGCGTTGCGGGACTTGCCACCGGGGAGCTGTTTTTT. Its translation is CSVAGLATGELFF. The rearrangement links TRBV29-1 to TRBJ2-2; D possibly corresponds to TRBD2 (6 bases). Germline V CDR1 and CDR2: SQVTM, ANQGSEA. The CDR3 spans 13 residues. The V end lost 4 bases, the J end lost 4 bases, and 10 bases lay between the germline ends.

V usage is TRBV29-1 and J usage is TRBJ1-6, with D perhaps TRBD1 (5 bases). Germline assignment: CDR1 SQVTM and CDR2 ANQGSEA. The CDR3 runs to 14 residues. V was clipped by 8 bases and J by 7 bases, with 18 bases between them. The DNA for the CDR3 is TGCAGCATTCGGCGGGGACCTAAAAATTCACCCCTCCACTTT. Residues: CSIRRGPKNSPLHF.

V is TRBV3-1 and J is TRBJ2-2; perhaps TRBD2 as D (5 bases). The CDR3 has 13 amino acids. The germline CDR1 and CDR2 sequences are LGHDT and YNNKEL (reference sequence). V was shortened by 5 bases and J by 6 bases, with 10 bases between the two germline ends. The CDR3 loop reads CASSVLEAGELFF. CDR3 DNA: TGTGCCAGCAGCGTACTAGAGGCCGGGGAGCTGTTTTTT. The whole variable domain, filled in from reference TRBV3-1 and TRBJ2-2, reads DTAVSQTPKYLVTQMGNDKSIKCEQNLGHDTMYWYKQDSKKFLKIMFSYNNKELIINETVPNRFSPKSPDKAHLNLHINSLELGDSAVYFCASSVLEAGELFFGEGSRLTVL.

This sequence joins TRBV18 and TRBJ1-2; maybe TRBD1 (5 bases). Germline CDR1 KGHSH, CDR2 LQKENI. V was cut by 0 bases and J by 4 bases, with 18 bases left in between. The CDR3 has 17 amino acids. This CDR3 reads CASSPPSRDSLFYGYTF. The CDR3 region has the DNA TGTGCCAGCTCACCACCGAGCCGGGACTCGCTTTTCTATGGCTACACCTTC.

This rearrangement joins TRBV7-6 to TRBJ1-5, with a possible D match to TRBD1 (5 bases). CDR1 is SGHVS, CDR2 FNYEAQ, per germline. V was cut by 5 bases and J by 2 bases, with 19 bases left in between. The length of the CDR3 is 17 residues. CDR3 sequence reads: CASSPTLQASGNQPQHF. In DNA, the CDR3 is TGTGCCAGCAGCCCTACGCTACAGGCTAGTGGCAATCAGCCCCAGCATTTT.

The V and J genes are TRBV7-9 and TRBJ2-7; 13 bases line up with TRBD2. CDR1 is SEHNR, CDR2 FQNEAQ, per germline (reference sequence). This CDR3 has 15 residues. With 1 base clipped from V and 5 bases from J, the junction kept 2 bases outside the gene matches. The CDR3: CASSLGTSGSNEQYF. In DNA, the CDR3 is TGTGCCAGCAGCTTAGGGACTAGCGGGAGTAACGAGCAGTACTTC.

The chain is built from TRBV29-1 and TRBJ1-1; weak D call: TRBD1 (5 bases). This CDR3 spans 14 amino acids. The ends were cut back, 4 bases at V and 6 bases at J, with 18 bases in the middle. Germline values: CDR1 SQVTM, CDR2 ANQGSEA. This chain's CDR3 is CSVGVGGDGAEAFF. The CDR3 nucleotides are TGCAGCGTTGGAGTGGGGGGTGATGGCGCTGAAGCTTTCTTT.

The chain combines TRBV4-2 with TRBJ2-1; D remains ambiguous. This CDR3 has 11 amino acids. V lost 6 bases to trimming and J lost 8 bases, with 8 bases between them. Germline values: CDR1 LGHNA, CDR2 YNFKEQ. CDR3 nucleotide sequence: TGTGCCAGCAGTGACTCGTATGAGCAGTTCTTC. Encoded protein: CASSDSYEQFF.

The gene calls are TRBV6-2 or TRBV6-3 and TRBJ2-6; D is ambiguous. V shed 0 bases and J shed 2 bases, with 8 bases lying between them. There are 16 residues in the CDR3. Looked up from germline, CDR1 is MNHEY and CDR2 is SVGEGT. CDR3 DNA: TGTGCCAGCAGTTACTCGATTCTACCTGGGGCCAACGTCCTGACTTTC. Its protein product is CASSYSILPGANVLTF.

The chain joins TRBV9 to TRBJ2-7; possibly TRBD2 for D (6 bases). V lost 0 bases, J lost 0 bases, and 10 bases lay in between. The germline V gene encodes CDR1 SGDLS and CDR2 YYNGEE. CDR3 length: 15 residues. The CDR3 DNA reads as TGTGCCAGCAGCGTAGGCCGGGAGAGCTCCTACGAGCAGTACTTC. Its protein is CASSVGRESSYEQYF.

The rearrangement joins TRBV27 to TRBJ1-2; no clear D gene. Trimming shortened V by 6 bases and J by 7 bases, and 15 bases separated the two germline ends. Germline lookup yields CDR1 MNHEY and CDR2 SMNVEV (reference sequence). The length of the CDR3 is 13 residues. CDR3 region: CASRRTAVGGYTF. The CDR3 region has the DNA TGTGCCAGCAGGCGCACCGCCGTCGGTGGCTACACCTTC.

This rearrangement joins TRBV3-1 to TRBJ2-7; 7 bases agree with TRBD1. V shed 0 bases, J shed 3 bases, and the junction held 2 bases outside the gene matches. Per the germline V gene, CDR1 is LGHDT and CDR2 is YNNKEL (reference sequence). The CDR3 is made up of 14 amino acids. The chain's CDR3 is CASSQETGLYEQYF. CDR3 sequence (DNA): TGTGCCAGCAGCCAAGAGACAGGGCTCTACGAGCAGTACTTC.

In its sample, this clonotype was seen a few times. V gene TRBV29-1 combines with J gene TRBJ2-7, with TRBD1 matching 7 bases. Trimming removed 6 bases from V and 0 bases from J; junction bases left unmatched: 2. The CDR3 is 12 amino acids. Germline V gives CDR1 SQVTM, CDR2 ANQGSEA. The CDR3 DNA sequence: TGCAGCGTCCGGACAGGCTCCTACGAGCAGTACTTC. As protein: CSVRTGSYEQYF.

V and J are TRBV14 and TRBJ2-2; TRBD2 aligns across 8 bases. Germline V gene sequence: CDR1 SGHDN, CDR2 FVKESK. The junction had 15 bases not matched to a gene; V was cut back by 9 bases and J by 6 bases. The CDR3 is made up of 16 amino acids. As DNA, the CDR3 is TGTGCCAGTAGACGATCAGGCAGCGGGAGCTCCGGGGAGCTGTTTTTT. Translated, it gives CASRRSGSGSSGELFF.

The chain uses TRBV20-1 and TRBJ2-7; D ambiguous. Germline loops: CDR1 DFQATT, CDR2 SNEGSKA (reference sequence). The CDR3 runs to 15 residues. Trimming pared 6 bases from V and 0 bases from J, leaving 18 bases between. The CDR3 reads CSANSEHGSSYEQYF. The CDR3 coding sequence is TGCAGTGCGAACAGTGAACATGGAAGCTCCTACGAGCAGTACTTC.

The chain links TRBV30 to TRBJ1-1; unclear D gene. Germline CDR1 reads GTSNPN; CDR2 reads SVGIG (reference sequence). V shed 1 base and J shed 1 base, with 13 bases lying between them. This CDR3 is built from 15 residues. CDR3 nucleotide sequence: TGTGCCTGGAGTGCCCTTGGACCGGGGAACACTGAAGCTTTCTTT. Its translation is CAWSALGPGNTEAFF. Full variable domain (missing parts from reference TRBV30 and TRBJ1-1): SQTIHQWPATLVQPVGSPLSLECTVEGTSNPNLYWYRQAAGRGLQLLFYSVGIGQISSEVPQNLSASRPQDRQFILSSKKLLLSDSGFYLCAWSALGPGNTEAFFGQGTRLTVV.

This chain links TRBV20-1 with TRBJ2-7; possibly TRBD1 for D (5 bases). This CDR3 contains 13 residues. V lost 6 bases and J 5 bases, leaving 17 bases between the germline ends. The germline CDR1 and CDR2 sequences are DFQATT and SNEGSKA (reference sequence). For the CDR3, the DNA is TGCAGTGCGCAGGCCGCAGGGCCAAACGAGCAGTACTTC. Translation: CSAQAAGPNEQYF.